This T cell receptor (beta chain) was captured by sequencing in a study of blood T cell repertoires in COVID-19. At the level of the study: Italy, Spain and the United States were the sources of the convalescent and acute COVID-19 samples. PBMCs, B-cell-depleted T cells, or T cells provided the cDNA or gDNA that made up the material.

Sequenced by immunoSEQ multiplex PCR; TCRdb stores in-frame clones only, minus some. The table shows 95,000 to 150,000 clones, with over 70% occurring only once. Germline-derived CDR1 and CDR2 are SGHRS and YFSETQ. The CDR3 runs to 15 residues. The germline V and J ends were trimmed by 4 bases and 1 base, with 14 bases remaining between them. The sample was peripheral blood. The rearrangement uses TRBV5-1 and TRBJ2-5, with TRBD1 as a possible D gene (5 bases). This clonotype originated in a man older than 75 with active or convalescent COVID-19. As DNA, the CDR3 is TGCGCCAGCAGCACAATAGACAGAGTCCAAGAGACCCAGTACTTC. The encoded protein is CASSTIDRVQETQYF. The full variable domain, rest sourced from reference TRBV5-1 and TRBJ2-5, is KAGVTQTPRYLIKTRGQQVTLSCSPISGHRSVSWYQQTPGQGLQFLFEYFSETQRNKGNFPGRFSGRQFSNSRSEMNVSTLELGDSALYLCASSTIDRVQETQYFGPGTRLLVL.